Given below is one TCR beta chain in context. From RNA transcripts, TCR beta CDR3 regions were amplified. HTBI primers were the set used in a first-round RT-PCR of the TCR CDR3. Using its own MiXCR run on the multiplex PCR reads, TCRdb lists one record per CDR3 protein. Among 500,000 to 600,000 distinct CDR3 sequences listed, under 60% were seen once. Patients having uncontrolled infection, another autoimmune disease, pregnancy or lactation were not included. The data derive from a study of T cells in Graves' hyperthyroidism and ophthalmopathy. The CDR3 extends over 17 amino acids. From germline, CDR1 is ENHRY and CDR2 SYGVKD. V lost 0 bases, J lost 8 bases, and 20 bases lay in between.

The receptor was derived from a woman aged 18-29 years with Graves' hyperthyroidism. Input material: peripheral blood or thyroid tissue (not recorded which). The chain employs TRBV10-3 and TRBJ1-3; TRBD1 might be the D (5 bases). The chain's CDR3 is CAISESLGTISGYTIYF. DNA for the CDR3: TGTGCCATCAGTGAGTCACTGGGGACTATCTCTGGCTACACCATATATTTT.